The 22 T cell receptor beta chains below all came from one sample that was sequenced in a study of CXCR3-negative and CXCR3-positive naive CD8 T cells. In preparing the TRB cDNA libraries, 5' RACE with UMI labels was used. Each CDR3 protein gets one entry in TCRdb, which reprocessed the 5' RACE reads and gives no DNA. The sample's table shows approximately 83,000 distinct CDR3 sequences. Sequenced material: naive CXCR3- CD8+ T cells from blood. Stated subset: CD45RO-CCR7+CD27+CD95- naive CD8+ T cells lacking CXCR3 (TNR3-). Every receptor here comes from a human donor in good health. Some clones in this sample may be carry-over from other donors' samples.

The chain carries TRBV6-2 or TRBV6-3 and TRBJ1-5. From germline, CDR1 is MNHEY and CDR2 SVGEGT. The CDR3 runs 13 residues. CDR3 loop: CATLGLWDQPQHF.

CDR3 sequence: CASSQDLLAGLNEQYF. J is TRBJ2-7 and V is TRBV3-1; without DNA, the TCRdb call of TRBD2 cannot be checked. Germline V gene data show CDR1 as LGHDT and CDR2 as YNNKEL (reference sequence). The CDR3 has 16 amino acids.

V and J are TRBV12-5 and TRBJ2-1; TCRdb calls TRBD2, which cannot be checked without DNA. Germline V gene lookup returns CDR1 LGHNT and CDR2 FRNRAP. CDR3 length: 17 amino acids. The CDR3 reads CASGFGLAGDLDNEQFF.

The gene calls are TRBV6-9 and TRBJ2-1; the D call from TCRdb, TRBD1, cannot be confirmed without DNA. This CDR3 region has 13 residues. Looked up from germline, CDR1 is MNHGY and CDR2 is SVAAGI. The CDR3 sequence is CATRGFSYNEQFF.

The CDR3 sequence: CASSRGLAAYEQYF. The chain employs TRBV12-3 or TRBV12-4 and TRBJ2-7; TCRdb indicates TRBD2, and absent DNA this call remains unverified. The CDR3 contains 14 residues.

The rearrangement uses TRBV29-1 and TRBJ2-7; TCRdb outputs TRBD1, but without DNA this stays unchecked. The CDR3 consists of 14 residues. Germline assignment: CDR1 SQVTM and CDR2 ANQGSEA. The CDR3 here is CSVIGADSTYEQYF.

The genes are TRBV4-1 and TRBJ2-1; the D call from TCRdb, TRBD2, cannot be confirmed without DNA. This CDR3 has 14 residues. Germline values: CDR1 MGHRA, CDR2 YSYEKL. The chain's CDR3 is CASSPGLGFNEQFF.

V is TRBV5-4 and J is TRBJ2-1; the D call from TCRdb, TRBD2, cannot be confirmed without DNA. The CDR3 contains 12 residues. Looked up from germline, CDR1 is SGHNT and CDR2 is YYREEE (reference sequence). CDR3 sequence: CASSLGGSEQFF. The complete variable domain, with remaining parts taken from reference TRBV5-4 and TRBJ2-1, reads ETGVTQSPTHLIKTRGQQVTLRCSSQSGHNTVSWYQQALGQGPQFIFQYYREEENGRGNFPPRFSGLQFPNYSSELNVNALELDDSALYLCASSLGGSEQFFGPGTRLTVL.

CDR3 protein: CASSGLAVTDTQYF. The chain joins TRBV12-3 or TRBV12-4 to TRBJ2-3; the TCRdb D gene call, TRBD2, has no DNA to confirm it. The CDR3 spans 14 residues.

The chain uses TRBV7-2 and TRBJ2-3; no DNA is available, so the TRBD1 call from TCRdb remains unchecked. The CDR3 is 17 amino acids. The germline V gene encodes CDR1 SGHTA and CDR2 FQGNSA. The CDR3 is CASSLALAGANTDTQYF.

The chain is built from TRBV29-1 and TRBJ2-3; TCRdb calls TRBD1, which cannot be checked without DNA. The CDR3 contains 15 residues. Germline V CDR1 and CDR2: SQVTM, ANQGSEA. The CDR3 sequence: CSVDGTGRITDTQYF.

The V call is TRBV6-1, the J call TRBJ2-5; TCRdb names TRBD2, which stays unverified in the absence of DNA. The CDR3 contains 16 residues. Looked up from germline, CDR1 is MNHNS and CDR2 is SASEGT. CDR3 in amino acids: CASSVLAGGTPETQYF.

V gene TRBV10-2 combines with J gene TRBJ2-7; TCRdb's assignment of TRBD2 cannot be checked, as there is no DNA. CDR1 WSHSY and CDR2 SAAADI come from the germline V gene. CDR3 length: 16 residues. The CDR3 spells CASSDPRTSVKGEQYF.

The chain carries TRBV29-1 and TRBJ2-5; with no DNA, the TCRdb D assignment of TRBD1 cannot be verified. The CDR3 totals 13 residues. Germline CDR1 is SQVTM and CDR2 is ANQGSEA. The CDR3 protein is CSVEEGGRQGPYF. Together with reference TRBV29-1 and TRBJ2-5, the CDR3 gives the full variable domain: SAVISQKPSRDICQRGTSLTIQCQVDSQVTMMFWYRQQPGQSLTLIATANQGSEATYESGFVIDKFPISRPNLTFSTLTVSNMSPEDSSIYLCSVEEGGRQGPYFGPGTRLLVL.

The chain couples TRBV5-1 to TRBJ2-7; without DNA, the TCRdb call of TRBD1 cannot be checked. The CDR3 covers 15 residues. Germline V gene lookup returns CDR1 SGHRS and CDR2 YFSETQ. The CDR3 protein is CASSSRDSFSYEQYF.

This chain joins TRBV6-6 and TRBJ2-4; no DNA is available, so the TRBD1 call from TCRdb remains unchecked. CDR1 and CDR2 (germline): MNHNY, SVGAGI (reference sequence). The CDR3 is 14 residues long. CDR3 loop: CASSAARDRTATAF.

The CDR3 here is CASSFDSGQETQYF. This chain uses TRBV7-6 with TRBJ2-5; absent DNA, TCRdb's TRBD1 call cannot be checked. The germline gives CDR1 SGHVS, CDR2 FNYEAQ. The CDR3 spans 14 residues.

The gene calls are TRBV3-1 and TRBJ2-2; TCRdb names TRBD2, which stays unverified in the absence of DNA. This CDR3 is built from 14 residues. The V gene's germline CDR1 is LGHDT and CDR2 YNNKEL (reference sequence). The chain's CDR3 is CASSPRTSVGELFF.

The chain employs TRBV4-1 and TRBJ1-2; lacking DNA, the TRBD1 call made by TCRdb goes unchecked. Per the germline V gene, CDR1 is MGHRA and CDR2 is YSYEKL. CDR3 length equals 14 residues. The CDR3 protein is CASSQEPGSYGYTF.

The rearrangement uses TRBV5-1 and TRBJ2-3; the D gene TCRdb calls, TRBD1, cannot be checked with no DNA. Germline V gene data show CDR1 as SGHRS and CDR2 as YFSETQ. CDR3 length: 12 residues. CDR3 amino acids: CASRLAGHPLYF.

The chain carries TRBV7-3 and TRBJ2-1; the TCRdb call, TRBD2, lacks DNA for checking. In germline, CDR1 is SGHTA, CDR2 FQGTGA. The CDR3 sequence is 17 residues long. CDR3 sequence reads: CASSSGLAGVSRGEQFF.

V is TRBV4-3 and J is TRBJ2-1. This CDR3 has 15 residues. From germline, CDR1 is LGHNA and CDR2 YSLEER. The CDR3 region is CASSQGRGPYNEQFF.